Listed below are T cell receptor beta chains from one sample, sequenced in a study of cytomegalovirus exposure and HLA in healthy donors. TCRdb's table, derived via immunoSEQ multiplex PCR, lists solely in-frame clones and lacks some. The sample lists about 350,000 clones, approximately 90% occurring once. What was sequenced was PBMCs. These receptors were obtained from a woman aged 25 to 39 in good health and CMV-seropositive. Both conserved end residues are part of each CDR3. The D gene is left open where the match is weak. Clone sizes are given selectively: once, few, many, or a class where the clone is expanded.

>TRBD1|-|TRBV2|TRBJ1-2
CASRTPGGIYGYTF
TGTGCCAGCAGGACACCAGGGGGCATCTATGGCTACACCTTC
>-|few|TRBV9|TRBJ2-1
CASSPLVGNEQFF
TGTGCCAGCAGCCCCCTAGTGGGCAATGAGCAGTTCTTC
>TRBD1|-|TRBV19|TRBJ2-7
CASSPGQFSYEQYF
TGTGCCAGTAGTCCGGGACAGTTCTCCTACGAGCAGTACTTC
>-|-|TRBV7-9|TRBJ1-2
CASSLQGVYGYTF
TGTGCCAGCAGCCTACAGGGAGTCTATGGCTACACCTTC
>-|-|TRBV7-2|TRBJ2-7
CASSLRSDEQYF
TGTGCCAGCAGCTTAAGAAGCGACGAGCAGTACTTC
>-|-|TRBV7-9|TRBJ1-1
CASSVLTEGAFF
TGTGCCAGCAGCGTACTTACAGAGGGAGCTTTCTTT
>-|few|TRBV28|TRBJ1-5
CASTSILGAGNQPQHF
TGTGCCAGCACTAGTATCTTGGGGGCGGGCAATCAGCCCCAGCATTTT
>-|-|TRBV6-1|TRBJ1-5
CASTEGPRGQPQHF
TGTGCCAGCACCGAAGGGCCCAGGGGACAGCCCCAGCATTTT
>-|-|TRBV6-4|TRBJ2-2
CASSVPGTGELFF
TGTGCCAGCAGTGTACCAGGGACCGGGGAGCTGTTTTTT
>-|-|TRBV30|TRBJ2-2
CAWRGRVFTGELFF
TGTGCCTGGAGGGGCAGGGTGTTCACCGGGGAGCTGTTTTTT
>-|-|TRBV19|TRBJ2-7
CASSRIDNSYEQYF
TGTGCCAGTAGCCGGATAGACAACTCCTACGAGCAGTACTTC
>TRBD1|-|TRBV15|TRBJ1-5
CATSRARGGNQPQHF
TGTGCCACCAGCAGAGCCAGGGGGGGCAATCAGCCCCAGCATTTT
>-|-|TRBV7-3|TRBJ2-2
CASSRTMGDTGELFF
TGTGCCAGCAGCCGGACTATGGGGGATACCGGGGAGCTGTTTTTT
>-|-|TRBV11-3|TRBJ2-7
CASSTRGDYEQYF
TGTGCCAGCTCAACTAGAGGGGACTACGAGCAGTACTTC
>TRBD1|-|TRBV11-1|TRBJ2-5
CASGTGVDETQYF
TGTGCCAGCGGGACAGGGGTAGATGAGACCCAGTACTTC
>TRBD2|few|TRBV2|TRBJ2-3
CASSDLSGSGDTQYF
TGTGCCAGCAGTGACCTTAGCGGGAGTGGCGATACGCAGTATTTT
>-|-|TRBV4-1|TRBJ2-5
CASSSGVQETQYF
TGCGCCAGCAGCTCAGGGGTCCAAGAGACCCAGTACTTC
>-|-|TRBV4-1|TRBJ2-7
CASSQTIAGASYEQYF
TGCGCCAGCAGCCAAACTATAGCCGGGGCCTCCTACGAGCAGTACTTC
>TRBD1|once|TRBV25-1|TRBJ2-3
CASSEYTAGGQDTQYF
TGTGCCAGCAGTGAATATACTGCAGGGGGCCAAGATACGCAGTATTTT
>-|-|TRBV29-1|TRBJ1-2
CSVSRQGGGYTF
TGCAGCGTTAGCCGACAAGGGGGAGGCTACACCTTC
>-|-|TRBV9|TRBJ1-4
CASSPSGTNEKLFF
TGTGCCAGCAGCCCAAGCGGAACTAATGAAAAACTGTTTTTT
>-|few|TRBV5-6|TRBJ1-3
CASSLVPAGNTIYF
TGTGCCAGCAGCTTGGTTCCAGCAGGAAACACCATATATTTT
>-|once|TRBV6-4|TRBJ2-1
CASSASAGEDEQFF
TGTGCCAGCAGTGCTAGCGCAGGAGAGGATGAGCAGTTCTTC
>-|-|TRBV2|TRBJ1-1
CASSRLGFPTEAFF
TGTGCCAGCAGCCGGCTCGGGTTTCCCACTGAAGCTTTCTTT
>-|-|TRBV7-8|TRBJ1-4
CASSGQFNEKLFF
TGTGCCAGCAGTGGCCAGTTTAATGAAAAACTGTTTTTT
>-|once|TRBV27|TRBJ1-3
CASSLTGQSSGNTIYF
TGTGCCAGCAGTTTAACGGGACAAAGCTCTGGAAACACCATATATTTT
>-|-|TRBV5-4|TRBJ2-2
CASSWAVGRELFF
TGTGCCAGCAGCTGGGCCGTGGGCCGGGAGCTGTTTTTT
>TRBD2|-|TRBV9|TRBJ2-7
CASSPSVAAGGAQQYF
TGTGCCAGCAGCCCCTCCGTTGCAGCGGGGGGGGCGCAGCAGTACTTC
>-|-|TRBV30|TRBJ1-2
CAWSVPGSYGYTF
TGTGCCTGGAGTGTACCGGGGTCCTATGGCTACACCTTC